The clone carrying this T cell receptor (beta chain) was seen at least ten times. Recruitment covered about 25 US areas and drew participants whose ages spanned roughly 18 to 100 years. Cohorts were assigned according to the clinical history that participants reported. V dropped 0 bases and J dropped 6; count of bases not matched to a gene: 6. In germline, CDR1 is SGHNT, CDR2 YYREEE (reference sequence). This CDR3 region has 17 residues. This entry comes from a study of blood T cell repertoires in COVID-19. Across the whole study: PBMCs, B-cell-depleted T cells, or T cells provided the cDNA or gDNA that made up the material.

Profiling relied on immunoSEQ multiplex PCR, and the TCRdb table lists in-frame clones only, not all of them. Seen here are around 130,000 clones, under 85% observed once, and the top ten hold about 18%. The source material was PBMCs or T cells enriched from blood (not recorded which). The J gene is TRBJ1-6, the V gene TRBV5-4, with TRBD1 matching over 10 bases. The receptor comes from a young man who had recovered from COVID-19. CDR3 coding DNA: TGTGCCAGCAGCTTGGGGGGGACAGGGGACACTAATTCACCCCTCCACTTT. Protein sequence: CASSLGGTGDTNSPLHF.